This T cell receptor beta chain derives from a study of cytomegalovirus exposure and HLA in healthy donors. Donors had nominal health at sampling but likely had unrecorded immune exposures. Amplification used 60 Vbeta primers and 13 Jbeta primers. Method: immunoSEQ multiplex PCR; TCRdb's copy keeps in-frame clones and lacks some. Its table lists 200,000 to 250,000 clones. Comments on this clone: The antigen is undetermined.

The V and J ends lost 10 bases and 3 bases, in that order; junction bases with no gene match: 7. Germline loops: CDR1 ENHRY, CDR2 SYGVKD. This CDR3 region has 13 residues. Study-wide points: Under in vitro conditions, three CMV-associated chains were confirmed as specific for CMV antigens. Prediction of most subjects' HLA-A and HLA-B alleles by TCR beta sequences was reportedly accurate. TCR beta chain V- and J-gene trimming was linked, in a later analysis, to a missense variant in DCLRE1C.

This TCR came from a woman aged 25 to 39 in good health and CMV-seropositive. The genes are TRBV10-3 and TRBJ2-5, with TRBD1 matching over 8 bases. Sequencing was performed on PBMCs. CDR3 residues: CANSGGSEETQYF. CDR3 DNA sequence: TGTGCCAACTCAGGGGGCTCCGAAGAGACCCAGTACTTC.